Following are 32 T cell receptor beta chains from one sample sequenced in a study of STAT5B mutations in CD4+ large granular lymphocyte leukemia. TCRdb's table, derived via immunoSEQ multiplex PCR, lists solely in-frame clones and lacks some. The data hold some 41,000 clones, with roughly 81% observed a single time. Sequenced input: CD4+ T cells from blood buffy coats. The source of these receptors is a human donor in good health.

The gene calls are TRBV9 and TRBJ2-7, with 10 bases that match TRBD2. Per germline, CDR1 SGDLS and CDR2 YYNGEE. The CDR3 length is 15 residues. V shed 4 bases and J 2 bases; nucleotides not matched to a gene: 6. The CDR3 loop is CASSPQAGGPYEQYF. CDR3 nucleotides: TGTGCCAGCAGCCCCCAAGCGGGAGGGCCCTACGAGCAGTACTTC. The entire variable domain, with the rest obtained from reference TRBV9 and TRBJ2-7, is as follows: DSGVTQTPKHLITATGQRVTLRCSPRSGDLSVYWYQQSLDQGLQFLIQYYNGEERAKGNILERFSAQQFPDLHSELNLSSLELGDSALYFCASSPQAGGPYEQYFGPGTRLTVT.

The chain combines TRBV11-3 with TRBJ2-5, with 15 bases matching TRBD2. Germline V gene lookup returns CDR1 SGHNT and CDR2 YENEEA. V lost 3 bases and J lost 4; bases outside the gene matches: 6. The CDR3 spans 17 residues. CDR3 sequence (DNA): TGTGCCAGCAGCTTCGGACTAGCGGGAGGGCCTGGAGAGACCCAGTACTTC. Protein sequence: CASSFGLAGGPGETQYF.

The CDR3 here is CASSQGGVETQYF. CDR3 bases: TGCGCCAGCAGTCAAGGAGGTGTAGAGACCCAGTACTTC. The chain uses TRBV23-1 and TRBJ2-5; D may be TRBD2 (5 bases). Being an ORF, TRBV23-1 has a function that is uncertain. This CDR3 contains 13 residues. V was trimmed by 2 bases and J by 4 bases, leaving 8 bases between them.

The DNA of the CDR3 is TGTGCCTGGAGTGTACTTAGGGGAGGGCGAGCTAACTATGGCTACACCTTC. This codes for CAWSVLRGGRANYGYTF. The gene calls are TRBV30 and TRBJ1-2; a possible D gene is TRBD1 (5 bases). The CDR3 has 17 residues. V lost 0 bases and J lost 0, with 17 bases in between. Germline CDR1 GTSNPN, CDR2 SVGIG (reference sequence).

The rearrangement joins TRBV5-5 to TRBJ2-7; possible D gene TRBD2, 6 bases. V gave up 4 bases and J gave up 0 bases, with 11 bases separating them. The germline gives CDR1 SGHKS, CDR2 YYEKEE (reference sequence). This CDR3 region has 14 residues. This CDR3 reads CASSTSSGSYEQYF. The CDR3 DNA reads TGTGCCAGCAGCACCAGTAGCGGCTCCTACGAGCAGTACTTC.

The V and J genes are TRBV10-3 and TRBJ2-3, with D tentatively TRBD2 (5 bases). This CDR3 is built from 16 residues. The V end lost 5 bases, the J end lost 0 bases, and 15 bases lay between the germline ends. The V gene's germline CDR1 is ENHRY and CDR2 SYGVKD. CDR3 protein: CAISLRGGPSTDTQYF. The CDR3 nucleotides are TGTGCCATCAGTCTCCGCGGCGGGCCCAGCACAGATACGCAGTATTTT.

V and J are TRBV6-1 and TRBJ1-2; no definite D call. The V end was cut by 7 bases, the J end by 8 bases, with 17 bases between. The CDR3 loop spans 13 amino acids. CDR1 is MNHNS, CDR2 SASEGT, per germline. DNA of the CDR3: TGTGCCAGCACGACTACCACCTATGAGGGCTACACCTTC. This translates into CASTTTTYEGYTF.

V is TRBV6-5 and J is TRBJ1-1; a possible D gene is TRBD1 (6 bases). The CDR3 has 13 amino acids. Germline CDR1 is MNHEY and CDR2 is SVGAGI. V lost 8 bases to trimming and J lost 4 bases, with 14 bases between them. The CDR3 spells CASSTGGVTEAFF. As DNA, the CDR3 is TGTGCCAGCTCTACCGGGGGCGTCACTGAAGCTTTCTTT.

The chain carries TRBV9 and TRBJ1-4; no clear D gene. This CDR3 comprises 18 residues. Trimming pared 3 bases from V and 6 bases from J, leaving 24 bases between. Germline V lookup: CDR1 SGDLS, CDR2 YYNGEE. This CDR3 reads CASSDVGIRDGLYEKLFF. The CDR3 region has the DNA TGTGCCAGCAGCGACGTAGGGATTCGCGACGGCCTCTATGAAAAACTGTTTTTT.

The sample holds a few counts of this clone. V gene TRBV30 combines with J gene TRBJ1-2, with D unresolved. Per germline, CDR1 GTSNPN and CDR2 SVGIG (reference sequence). This CDR3 is built from 13 residues. V dropped 3 bases and J dropped 2 bases, with 10 bases sitting between them. The CDR3 DNA reads TGTGCCTGGAGCGAAAGGAGGAACTATGGCTACACCTTC. It specifies CAWSERRNYGYTF.

The chain uses TRBV6-1 and TRBJ1-4; perhaps TRBD1 as D (5 bases). Trimming stripped 7 bases from V and 7 bases from J, with 19 bases between. Germline loops: CDR1 MNHNS, CDR2 SASEGT. The CDR3 is 15 residues long. The CDR3 DNA is TGTGCCAGCAACCTTACGCCCGCTGGGGGTGAAAAACTGTTTTTT. Protein sequence: CASNLTPAGGEKLFF.

The gene calls are TRBV7-3 and TRBJ2-4; D gene unclear. The CDR3 length is 13 residues. Germline V CDR1 and CDR2: SGHTA, FQGTGA. V was cut by 4 bases and J by 6 bases, with 10 bases left in between. The CDR3 DNA sequence: TGTGCCAGCAGCTCTCCCCCCTCAAACATTCAGTACTTC. It specifies CASSSPPSNIQYF.

The chain combines TRBV2 with TRBJ1-2; 9 bases align to TRBD1. The CDR3 has 13 amino acids. V was clipped by 5 bases and J by 3 bases; unmatched bases: 1. Germline assignment: CDR1 SNHLY and CDR2 FYNNEI. DNA for the CDR3: TGTGCCAGCAGTCGACAGGGGGACTATGGCTACACCTTC. Its protein product is CASSRQGDYGYTF.

The chain combines TRBV28 with TRBJ2-1; 13 bases match TRBD2. The CDR3 has 15 amino acids. CDR1 is MDHEN and CDR2 is SYDVKM in the germline V gene. The junction had 5 bases not matched to a gene; V was cut back by 6 bases and J by 6 bases. CDR3 DNA: TGTGCCAGCAGCTCCGGACTAGCGGGGGTCAATGAGCAGTTCTTC. This encodes CASSSGLAGVNEQFF.

V is TRBV19 and J is TRBJ2-5; D is perhaps TRBD2 (5 bases). CDR1 is LNHDA, CDR2 SQIVND, per germline (reference sequence). Trimming took off 5 bases at V and 2 bases at J, with 9 bases between the two ends. This CDR3 has 13 residues. The DNA of the CDR3 is TGTGCCAGTAGTGATTCGGGACAAGAGACCCAGTACTTC. Translation gives CASSDSGQETQYF.

V gene TRBV5-1 combines with J gene TRBJ2-5; 8 bases match TRBD2. With 5 bases clipped from V and 7 bases from J, the junction kept 13 bases outside the gene matches. CDR1 is SGHRS and CDR2 is YFSETQ in the germline V gene. The CDR3 runs to 15 residues. CDR3 residues: CASSSTSGGVGTQYF. CDR3 in DNA: TGCGCCAGCAGTTCAACTAGCGGAGGGGTGGGGACCCAGTACTTC.

The chain has TRBV5-1 and TRBJ1-2, with D perhaps matching TRBD1 (5 bases). This CDR3 is built from 15 residues. Germline CDR1 SGHRS, CDR2 YFSETQ. Trimming removed 5 bases at V and 5 bases at J, with 19 bases between. The CDR3 coding sequence is TGCGCCAGCAGGCCTGTCGTGGGGACGGAATATGGCTACACCTTC. The encoded protein is CASRPVVGTEYGYTF.

V and J are TRBV28 and TRBJ2-2; 8 nucleotides line up with TRBD1. This CDR3 is built from 14 residues. Germline V gene sequence: CDR1 MDHEN, CDR2 SYDVKM. With V trimmed by 10 bases and J by 8 bases, 12 bases remained unmatched. The CDR3 bases are TGTGCCACCACTCAGACAGGGGCCCTGGGGGAGCTGTTTTTT. It specifies CATTQTGALGELFF.

The DNA for the CDR3 is TGCAGCGTTGAAAGGGCAGGAGGAGAGACCCAGTACTTC. Translated, it gives CSVERAGGETQYF. The V gene is TRBV29-1, the J gene TRBJ2-5, with a tentative D call TRBD2 (5 bases). This CDR3 region has 13 residues. CDR1 SQVTM and CDR2 ANQGSEA come from the germline V gene. Between the trimmed V and J ends, which lost 2 bases and 4 bases, there was a span of 11 bases.

The chain combines TRBV6-1 with TRBJ1-3; D possibly corresponds to TRBD1 (6 bases). Trimming left V 4 bases short and J 4 bases short, with 14 bases between. From germline, CDR1 is MNHNS and CDR2 SASEGT. The CDR3 spans 15 residues. CDR3 residues: CASSGSQGFGNTIYF. The CDR3 nucleotides are TGTGCCAGCAGTGGGTCGCAGGGGTTCGGAAACACCATATATTTT.

This chain joins TRBV4-2 and TRBJ2-3; D possibly corresponds to TRBD1 (5 bases). V lost 6 bases to trimming and J lost 4 bases, with 14 bases between them. The CDR3 contains 14 residues. CDR1 is LGHNA, CDR2 YNFKEQ, per germline. CDR3 in amino acids: CASSPDQGADTQYF. In DNA form, the CDR3 reads TGTGCCAGCAGTCCCGATCAGGGTGCAGATACGCAGTATTTT.

This clone has more than one count but fewer than ten. The rearrangement links TRBV30 to TRBJ1-1, with D possibly being TRBD1 (5 bases). This CDR3 is built from 13 residues. CDR1 GTSNPN and CDR2 SVGIG come from the germline V gene (reference sequence). Trimming left V 3 bases short and J 6 bases short, with 14 bases between. CDR3 amino acids: CAWSYGARAEAFF. The CDR3 DNA follows: TGTGCCTGGAGCTACGGGGCTAGGGCTGAAGCTTTCTTT.

The chain employs TRBV5-5 and TRBJ1-1; perhaps TRBD1 as D (6 bases). Germline V CDR1 and CDR2: SGHKS, YYEKEE (reference sequence). V lost 5 bases and J lost 2, with 16 bases in between. The CDR3 loop spans 15 amino acids. CDR3 protein: CASRYFLGGNTEAFF. DNA of the CDR3: TGTGCCAGCAGGTATTTCCTAGGGGGTAACACTGAAGCTTTCTTT.

The chain has TRBV5-4 and TRBJ1-2; no clear D. The germline CDR1 and CDR2 sequences are SGHNT and YYREEE (reference sequence). This CDR3 comprises 13 residues. The germline V and J ends were trimmed by 1 base and 7 bases, with 11 bases remaining between them. The CDR3 bases are TGTGCCAGCAGCTTGCCAGCCCCCCCTGGCTACACCTTC. Its protein product is CASSLPAPPGYTF.

V and J are TRBV30 and TRBJ2-5, with 9 positions matching TRBD1. Trimming at V came to 5 bases and at J to 1 base, leaving 8 bases not matched to a gene. This CDR3 contains 15 residues. CDR1 and CDR2 (germline): GTSNPN, SVGIG (reference sequence). The CDR3 reads CAWRTQTGGQETQYF. DNA of the CDR3: TGTGCCTGGCGAACGCAGACAGGGGGCCAAGAGACCCAGTACTTC.

The CDR3 bases are TGTGCCAGCAGCCAAGGGAGCGGGGGGAACACCGGGGAGCTGTTTTTT. It translates to CASSQGSGGNTGELFF. This chain joins TRBV7-3 and TRBJ2-2; 8 nucleotides align to TRBD2. Per germline, CDR1 SGHTA and CDR2 FQGTGA. V lost 5 bases, J lost 1 base, and 6 bases stayed unmatched. CDR3 size: 16 residues.

The genes are TRBV6-1 and TRBJ2-2, with 7 nucleotides matching TRBD1. The CDR3 loop spans 15 amino acids. The junction had 2 bases not matched to a gene; V was cut back by 1 base and J by 3 bases. Germline loops: CDR1 MNHNS, CDR2 SASEGT. The CDR3 DNA reads as TGTGCCAGCAGTGAAGGGACAGGCTACACCGGGGAGCTGTTTTTT. Amino acids: CASSEGTGYTGELFF.

This chain joins TRBV28 and TRBJ1-4; tentatively, D is TRBD1 (5 bases). Germline V gene sequence: CDR1 MDHEN, CDR2 SYDVKM. The CDR3 is 14 amino acids. V was shortened by 3 bases and J by 10 bases, with 15 bases between the two germline ends. The CDR3 DNA sequence: TGTGCCAGCAGTTTCCTCGGTGGGGGAGGAAAACTGTTTTTT. Protein product: CASSFLGGGGKLFF. The whole variable domain, remainder taken from reference TRBV28 and TRBJ1-4, is DVKVTQSSRYLVKRTGEKVFLECVQDMDHENMFWYRQDPGLGLRLIYFSYDVKMKEKGDIPEGYSVSREKKERFSLILESASTNQTSMYLCASSFLGGGGKLFFGSGTQLSVL.

V usage is TRBV28 and J usage is TRBJ1-1; D gene uncertain. Trimming pared 2 bases from V and 1 base from J, leaving 11 bases between. The length of the CDR3 is 15 residues. CDR1 and CDR2 from the germline V gene are MDHEN and SYDVKM. The CDR3: CASSLHGIQNTEAFF. Written as DNA, the CDR3 is TGTGCCAGCAGTTTACACGGAATTCAGAACACTGAAGCTTTCTTT.

V is TRBV11-3 and J is TRBJ2-7; no firm D call. The V end lost 2 bases, the J end lost 4 bases, and 3 bases lay between the germline ends. Germline assignment: CDR1 SGHNT and CDR2 YENEEA. The CDR3 spans 11 residues. The CDR3 here is CASSLRYEQYF. As DNA, the CDR3 is TGTGCCAGCAGCTTAAGGTACGAGCAGTACTTC.

This clone was seen once. The chain joins TRBV7-8 to TRBJ1-2; D is undetermined. Germline assignment: CDR1 SGHVS and CDR2 FQNEAQ. There are 13 residues in the CDR3. V was shortened by 3 bases and J by 3 bases, with 8 bases between the two germline ends. This chain's CDR3 is CASSFRMDYGYTF. Written as DNA, the CDR3 is TGTGCCAGCAGCTTTCGGATGGACTATGGCTACACCTTC. Full variable domain (missing parts from reference TRBV7-8 and TRBJ1-2): GAGVSQSPRYKVAKRGQDVALRCDPISGHVSLFWYQQALGQGPEFLTYFQNEAQLDKSGLPSDRFFAERPEGSVSTLKIQRTQQEDSAVYLCASSFRMDYGYTFGSGTRLTVV.

V is TRBV11-3 and J is TRBJ2-2; the D is unclear. The V gene lost 2 bases and the J gene lost 5 bases, with 6 bases spanning the gap. Germline V gives CDR1 SGHNT, CDR2 YENEEA. The CDR3 runs 13 residues. Here the CDR3 reads CASSLRETGELFF. Written as DNA, the CDR3 is TGTGCCAGCAGCTTAAGGGAAACCGGGGAGCTGTTTTTT.